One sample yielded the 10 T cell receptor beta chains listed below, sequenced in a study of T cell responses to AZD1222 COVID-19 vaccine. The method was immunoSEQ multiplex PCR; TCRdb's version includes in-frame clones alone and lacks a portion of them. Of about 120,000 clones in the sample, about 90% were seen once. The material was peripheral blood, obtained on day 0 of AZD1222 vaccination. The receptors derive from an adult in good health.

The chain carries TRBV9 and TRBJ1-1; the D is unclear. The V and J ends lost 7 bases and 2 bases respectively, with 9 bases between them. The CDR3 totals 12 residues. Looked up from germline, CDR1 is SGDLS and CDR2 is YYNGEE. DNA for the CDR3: TGTGCCAGCGGCCATCCAAACACTGAAGCTTTCTTT. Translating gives CASGHPNTEAFF.

The CDR3 protein is CASSLAGTPNTEAFF. For the CDR3, the DNA is TGCGCCAGCAGCTTGGCCGGGACTCCGAACACTGAAGCTTTCTTT. The chain couples TRBV5-1 to TRBJ1-1; a possible D gene is TRBD1 (5 bases). The V end was cut by 0 bases, the J end by 1 base, with 10 bases between. Germline V gene sequence: CDR1 SGHRS, CDR2 YFSETQ. The CDR3 runs to 15 residues.

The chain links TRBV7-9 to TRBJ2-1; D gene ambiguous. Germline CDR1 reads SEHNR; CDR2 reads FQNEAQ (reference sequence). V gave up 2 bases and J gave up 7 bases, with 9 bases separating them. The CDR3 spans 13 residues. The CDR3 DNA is TGTGCCAGCAGCTTATCAGCGAGTAATGAGCAGTTCTTC. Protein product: CASSLSASNEQFF.

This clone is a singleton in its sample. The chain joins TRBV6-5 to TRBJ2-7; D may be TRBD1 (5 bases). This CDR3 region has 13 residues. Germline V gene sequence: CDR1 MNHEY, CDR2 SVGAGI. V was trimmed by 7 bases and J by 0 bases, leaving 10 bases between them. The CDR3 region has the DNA TGTGCCAGCAATTCTCAGGGCTCCTACGAGCAGTACTTC. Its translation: CASNSQGSYEQYF.

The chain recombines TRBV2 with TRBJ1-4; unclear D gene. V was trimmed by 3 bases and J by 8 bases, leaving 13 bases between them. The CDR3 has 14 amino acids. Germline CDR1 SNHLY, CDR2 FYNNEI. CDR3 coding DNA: TGTGCCAGCAGTGAGGGGTATAAACCGGAAAAACTGTTTTTT. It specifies CASSEGYKPEKLFF.

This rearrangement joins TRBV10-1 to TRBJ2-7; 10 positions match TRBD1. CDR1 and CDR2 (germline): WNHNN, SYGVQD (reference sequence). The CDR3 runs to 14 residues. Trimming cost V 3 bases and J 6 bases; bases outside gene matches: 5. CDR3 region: CASSEAGTGVEQYF. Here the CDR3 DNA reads TGCGCCAGCAGTGAAGCCGGGACAGGGGTCGAGCAGTACTTC.

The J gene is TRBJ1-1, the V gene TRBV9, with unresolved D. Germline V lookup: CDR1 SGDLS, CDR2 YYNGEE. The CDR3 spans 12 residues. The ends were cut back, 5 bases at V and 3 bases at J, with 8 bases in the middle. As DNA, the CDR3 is TGTGCCAGCAGTGGGCGCGACACTGAAGCTTTCTTT. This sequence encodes CASSGRDTEAFF.

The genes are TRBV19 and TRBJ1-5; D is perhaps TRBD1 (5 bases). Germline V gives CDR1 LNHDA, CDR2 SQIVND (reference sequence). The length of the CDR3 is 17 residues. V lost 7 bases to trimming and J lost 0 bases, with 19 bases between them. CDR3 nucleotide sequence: TGTGCCAGTACCGTAAGCGGTTGGGGGAATAGCAATCAGCCCCAGCATTTT. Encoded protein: CASTVSGWGNSNQPQHF.

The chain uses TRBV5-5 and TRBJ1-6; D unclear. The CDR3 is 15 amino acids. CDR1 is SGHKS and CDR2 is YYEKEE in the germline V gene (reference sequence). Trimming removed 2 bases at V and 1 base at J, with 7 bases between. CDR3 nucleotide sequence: TGTGCCAGCAGCTTAACGGGGTCCTATAATTCACCCCTCCACTTT. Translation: CASSLTGSYNSPLHF. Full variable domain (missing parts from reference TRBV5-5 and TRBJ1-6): DAGVTQSPTHLIKTRGQQVTLRCSPISGHKSVSWYQQVLGQGPQFIFQYYEKEERGRGNFPDRFSARQFPNYSSELNVNALLLGDSALYLCASSLTGSYNSPLHFGNGTRLTVT.

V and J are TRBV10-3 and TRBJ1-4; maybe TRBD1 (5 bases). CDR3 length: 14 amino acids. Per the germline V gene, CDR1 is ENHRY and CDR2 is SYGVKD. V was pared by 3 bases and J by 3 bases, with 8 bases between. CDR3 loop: CAISDGGPNEKLFF. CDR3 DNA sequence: TGTGCCATCAGTGATGGGGGACCTAATGAAAAACTGTTTTTT.